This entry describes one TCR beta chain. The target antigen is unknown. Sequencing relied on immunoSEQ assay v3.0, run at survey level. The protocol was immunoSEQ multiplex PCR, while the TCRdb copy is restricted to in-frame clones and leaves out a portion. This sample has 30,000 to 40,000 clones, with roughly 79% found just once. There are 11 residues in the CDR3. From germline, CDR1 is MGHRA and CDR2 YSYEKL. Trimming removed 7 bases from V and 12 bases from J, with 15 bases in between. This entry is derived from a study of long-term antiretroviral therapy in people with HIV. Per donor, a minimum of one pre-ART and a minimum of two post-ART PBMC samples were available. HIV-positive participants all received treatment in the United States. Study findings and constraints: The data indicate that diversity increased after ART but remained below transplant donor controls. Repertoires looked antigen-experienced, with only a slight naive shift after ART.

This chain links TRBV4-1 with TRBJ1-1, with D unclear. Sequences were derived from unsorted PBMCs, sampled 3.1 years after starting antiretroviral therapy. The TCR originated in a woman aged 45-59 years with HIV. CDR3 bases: TGCGCCAGCATGAATGAGCTCGAGACTTTCTTT. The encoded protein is CASMNELETFF.